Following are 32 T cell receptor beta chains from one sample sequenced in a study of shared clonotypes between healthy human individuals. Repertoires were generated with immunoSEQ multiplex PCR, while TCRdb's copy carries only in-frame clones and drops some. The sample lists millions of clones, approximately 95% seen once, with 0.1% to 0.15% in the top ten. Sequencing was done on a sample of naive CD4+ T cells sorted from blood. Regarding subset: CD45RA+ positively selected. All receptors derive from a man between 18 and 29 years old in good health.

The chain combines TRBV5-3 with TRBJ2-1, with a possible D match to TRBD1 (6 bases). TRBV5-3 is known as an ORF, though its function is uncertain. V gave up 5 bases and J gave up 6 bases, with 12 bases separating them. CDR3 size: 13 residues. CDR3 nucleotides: TGTGCCAGAAGTTCGACAGGAGGCAATGAGCAGTTCTTC. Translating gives CARSSTGGNEQFF.

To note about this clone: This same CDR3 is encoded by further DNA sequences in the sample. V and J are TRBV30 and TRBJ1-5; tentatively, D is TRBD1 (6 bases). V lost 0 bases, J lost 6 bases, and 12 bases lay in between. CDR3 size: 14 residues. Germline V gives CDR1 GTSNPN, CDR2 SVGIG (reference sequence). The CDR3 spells CAWSVTGGTQPQHF. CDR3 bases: TGTGCCTGGAGTGTGACAGGAGGGACTCAGCCCCAGCATTTT.

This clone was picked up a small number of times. CDR3 in amino acids: CASSPTPRQGAFGNTIYF. The CDR3 DNA is TGTGCCAGCAGTCCCACCCCCCGACAGGGGGCTTTTGGAAACACCATATATTTT. The chain is built from TRBV28 and TRBJ1-3, with 10 bases lining up with TRBD1. V gave up 5 bases and J gave up 3 bases; unmatched junction bases: 13. The CDR3 totals 18 residues. From germline, CDR1 is MDHEN and CDR2 SYDVKM.

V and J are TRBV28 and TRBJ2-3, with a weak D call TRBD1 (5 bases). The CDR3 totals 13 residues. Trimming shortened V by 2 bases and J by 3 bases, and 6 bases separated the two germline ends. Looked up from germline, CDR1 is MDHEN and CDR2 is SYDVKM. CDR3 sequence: CASSLKGTDTQYF. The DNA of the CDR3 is TGTGCCAGCAGTTTAAAGGGGACAGATACGCAGTATTTT.

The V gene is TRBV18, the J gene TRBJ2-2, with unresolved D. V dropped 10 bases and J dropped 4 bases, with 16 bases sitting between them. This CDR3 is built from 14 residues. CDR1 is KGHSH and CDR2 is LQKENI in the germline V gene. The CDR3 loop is CATVETRSTGELFF. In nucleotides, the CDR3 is TGTGCCACCGTCGAGACACGGTCCACCGGGGAGCTGTTTTTT.

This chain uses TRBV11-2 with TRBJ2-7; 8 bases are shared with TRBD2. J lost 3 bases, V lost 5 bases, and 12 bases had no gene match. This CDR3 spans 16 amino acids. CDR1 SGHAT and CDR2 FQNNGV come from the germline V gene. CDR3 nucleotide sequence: TGTGCCAGCAGCGGATTGGGCGGACTAGCCCACTACGAGCAGTACTTC. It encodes CASSGLGGLAHYEQYF.

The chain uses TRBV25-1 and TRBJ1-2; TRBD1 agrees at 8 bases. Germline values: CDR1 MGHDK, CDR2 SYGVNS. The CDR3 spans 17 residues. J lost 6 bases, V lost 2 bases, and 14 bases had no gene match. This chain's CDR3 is CASSEGDTTGDGDGYTF. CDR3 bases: TGTGCCAGCAGTGAAGGGGATACGACAGGGGATGGGGATGGCTACACCTTC.

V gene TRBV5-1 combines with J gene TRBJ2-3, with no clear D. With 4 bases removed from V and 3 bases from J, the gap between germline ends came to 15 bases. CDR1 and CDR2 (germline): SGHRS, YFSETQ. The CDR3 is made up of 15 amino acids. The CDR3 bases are TGCGCCAGCAGCCGTGGATCGTCAGTGACAGATACGCAGTATTTT. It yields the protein CASSRGSSVTDTQYF.

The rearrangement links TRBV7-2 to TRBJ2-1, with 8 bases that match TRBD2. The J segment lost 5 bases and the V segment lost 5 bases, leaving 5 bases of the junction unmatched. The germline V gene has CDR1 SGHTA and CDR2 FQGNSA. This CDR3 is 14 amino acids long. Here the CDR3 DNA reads TGTGCCAGCAGCCTCGGACTAGCCCACAATGAGCAGTTCTTC. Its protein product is CASSLGLAHNEQFF. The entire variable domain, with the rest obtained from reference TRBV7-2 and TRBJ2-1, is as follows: GAGVSQSPSNKVTEKGKDVELRCDPISGHTALYWYRQSLGQGLEFLIYFQGNSAPDKSGLPSDRFSAERTGGSVSTLTIQRTQQEDSAVYLCASSLGLAHNEQFFGPGTRLTVL.

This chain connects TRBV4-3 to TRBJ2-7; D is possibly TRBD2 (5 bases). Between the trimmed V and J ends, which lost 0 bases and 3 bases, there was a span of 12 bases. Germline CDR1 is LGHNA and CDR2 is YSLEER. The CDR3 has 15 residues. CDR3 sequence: CASSQELGDYYEQYF. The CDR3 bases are TGCGCCAGCAGCCAAGAACTAGGAGACTACTACGAGCAGTACTTC.

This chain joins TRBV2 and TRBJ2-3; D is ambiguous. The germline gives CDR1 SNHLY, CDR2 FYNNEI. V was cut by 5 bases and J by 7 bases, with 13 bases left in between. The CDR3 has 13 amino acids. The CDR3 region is CASSQEIENTQYF. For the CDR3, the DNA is TGTGCCAGCAGTCAAGAAATAGAGAATACGCAGTATTTT.

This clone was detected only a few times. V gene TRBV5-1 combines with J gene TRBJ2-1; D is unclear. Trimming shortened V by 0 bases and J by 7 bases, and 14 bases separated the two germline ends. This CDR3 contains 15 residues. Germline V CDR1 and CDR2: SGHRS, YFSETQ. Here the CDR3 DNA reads TGCGCCAGCAGCTTGGAGGCGCGAGCTGGAAATGAGCAGTTCTTC. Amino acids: CASSLEARAGNEQFF.

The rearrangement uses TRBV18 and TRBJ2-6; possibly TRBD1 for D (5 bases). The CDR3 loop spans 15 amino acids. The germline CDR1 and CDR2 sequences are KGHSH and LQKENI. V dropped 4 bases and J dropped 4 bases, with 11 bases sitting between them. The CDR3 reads CASSQGFSGANVLTF. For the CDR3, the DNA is TGTGCCAGCTCACAGGGGTTCTCCGGGGCCAACGTCCTGACTTTC.

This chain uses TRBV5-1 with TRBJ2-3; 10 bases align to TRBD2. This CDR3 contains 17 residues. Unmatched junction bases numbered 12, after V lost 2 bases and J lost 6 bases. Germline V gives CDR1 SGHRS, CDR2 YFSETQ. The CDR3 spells CASSFMALAGASDTQYF. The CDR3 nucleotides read TGCGCCAGCAGCTTCATGGCGCTAGCGGGGGCCTCGGATACGCAGTATTTT.

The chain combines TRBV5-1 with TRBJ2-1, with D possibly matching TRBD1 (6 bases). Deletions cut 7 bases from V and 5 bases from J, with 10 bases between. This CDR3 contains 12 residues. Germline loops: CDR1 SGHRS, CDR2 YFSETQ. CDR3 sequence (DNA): TGCGCCAGCCGGGACACCAACAATGAGCAGTTCTTC. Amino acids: CASRDTNNEQFF.

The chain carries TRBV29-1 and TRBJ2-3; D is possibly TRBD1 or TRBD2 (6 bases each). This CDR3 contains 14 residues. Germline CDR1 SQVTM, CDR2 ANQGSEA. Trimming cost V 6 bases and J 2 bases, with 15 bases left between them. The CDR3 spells CSVGGQPFTDTQYF. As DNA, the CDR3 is TGCAGCGTCGGGGGACAACCCTTCACAGATACGCAGTATTTT.

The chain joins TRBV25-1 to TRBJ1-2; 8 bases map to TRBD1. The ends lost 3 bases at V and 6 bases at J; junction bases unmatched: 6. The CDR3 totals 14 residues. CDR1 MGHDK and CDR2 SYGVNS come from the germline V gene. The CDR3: CASSEGTGYNGYTF. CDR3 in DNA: TGTGCCAGCAGTGAGGGGACAGGTTATAATGGCTACACCTTC.

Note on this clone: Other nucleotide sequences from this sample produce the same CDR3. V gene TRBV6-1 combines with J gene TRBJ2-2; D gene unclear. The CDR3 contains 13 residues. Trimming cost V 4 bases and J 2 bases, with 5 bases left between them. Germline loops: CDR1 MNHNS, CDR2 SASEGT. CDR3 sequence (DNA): TGTGCCAGCAGTGGGTTAAACACCGGGGAGCTGTTTTTT. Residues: CASSGLNTGELFF.

The CDR3 nucleotides are TGCACCAGCAGCCAAAAGGGGACAATTACCGGGCCGGGGCATTTT. Protein sequence: CTSSQKGTITGPGHF. The V call is TRBV1, the J call TRBJ1-5; TRBD1, as called in the table, went unchecked against the DNA. TRBV1 is marked as a pseudogene. CDR3 length: 15 amino acids.

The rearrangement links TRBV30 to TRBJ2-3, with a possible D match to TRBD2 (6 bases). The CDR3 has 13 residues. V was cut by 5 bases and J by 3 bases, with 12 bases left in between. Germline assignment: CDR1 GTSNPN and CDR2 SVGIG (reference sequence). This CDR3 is CAWAGGFTDTQYF. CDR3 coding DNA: TGTGCCTGGGCTGGGGGGTTTACAGATACGCAGTATTTT. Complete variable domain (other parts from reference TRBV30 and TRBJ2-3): SQTIHQWPATLVQPVGSPLSLECTVEGTSNPNLYWYRQAAGRGLQLLFYSVGIGQISSEVPQNLSASRPQDRQFILSSKKLLLSDSGFYLCAWAGGFTDTQYFGPGTRLTVL.

CDR3 residues: CASNGRTSAGNQPQHF. DNA for the CDR3: TGTGCCAGCAACGGCCGAACCTCTGCGGGGAATCAGCCCCAGCATTTT. The chain is built from TRBV12-1 and TRBJ1-5. TRBV12-1 is tagged as a pseudogene. This CDR3 comprises 16 residues.

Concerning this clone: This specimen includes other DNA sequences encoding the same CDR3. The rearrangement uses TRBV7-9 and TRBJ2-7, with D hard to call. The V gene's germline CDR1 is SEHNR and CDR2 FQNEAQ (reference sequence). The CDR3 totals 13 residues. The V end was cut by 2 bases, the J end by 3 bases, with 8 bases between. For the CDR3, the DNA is TGTGCCAGCAGCTTACCTCCTAGCTACGAGCAGTACTTC. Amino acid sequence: CASSLPPSYEQYF.

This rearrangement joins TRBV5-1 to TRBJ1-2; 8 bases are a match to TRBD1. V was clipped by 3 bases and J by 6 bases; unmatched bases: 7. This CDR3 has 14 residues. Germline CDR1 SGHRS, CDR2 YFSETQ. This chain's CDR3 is CASSSWTGTHGYTF. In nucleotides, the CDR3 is TGCGCCAGCAGCTCCTGGACAGGGACCCATGGCTACACCTTC.

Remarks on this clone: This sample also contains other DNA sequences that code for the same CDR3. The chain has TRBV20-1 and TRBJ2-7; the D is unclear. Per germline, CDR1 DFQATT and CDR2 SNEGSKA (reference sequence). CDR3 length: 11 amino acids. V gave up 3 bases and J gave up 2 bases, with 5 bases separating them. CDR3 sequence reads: CSARDTYEQYF. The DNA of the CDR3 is TGCAGTGCTAGGGATACCTACGAGCAGTACTTC.

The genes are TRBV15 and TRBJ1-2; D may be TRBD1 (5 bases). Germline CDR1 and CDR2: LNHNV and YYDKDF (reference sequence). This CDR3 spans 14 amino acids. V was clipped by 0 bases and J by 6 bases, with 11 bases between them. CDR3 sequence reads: CATSRDPGRDGYTF. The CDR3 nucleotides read TGTGCCACCAGCAGAGATCCGGGCAGGGATGGCTACACCTTC.

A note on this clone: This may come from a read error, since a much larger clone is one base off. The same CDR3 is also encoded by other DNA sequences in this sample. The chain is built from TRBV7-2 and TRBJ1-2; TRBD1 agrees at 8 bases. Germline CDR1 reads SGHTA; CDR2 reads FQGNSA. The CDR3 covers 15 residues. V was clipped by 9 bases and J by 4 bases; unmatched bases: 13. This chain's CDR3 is CASSVGQGRTYGYTF. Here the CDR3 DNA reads TGTGCCAGTAGCGTCGGACAGGGTCGGACCTATGGCTACACCTTC.

The CDR3 nucleotides are TGTGCCAGCAGCTTACTGCTACAGGGCCCCTACACCTTC. This encodes CASSLLLQGPYTF. V is TRBV7-2 and J is TRBJ1-2, with D possibly matching TRBD1 (6 bases). The CDR3 is 13 residues long. V was shortened by 2 bases and J by 10 bases, with 14 bases between the two germline ends. Germline V lookup: CDR1 SGHTA, CDR2 FQGNSA.

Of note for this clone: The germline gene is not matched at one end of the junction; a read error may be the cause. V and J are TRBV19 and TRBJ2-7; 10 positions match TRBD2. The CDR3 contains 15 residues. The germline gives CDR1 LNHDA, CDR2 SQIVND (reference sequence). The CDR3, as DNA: TGTGCCAGTAGTGTAGAGCGGGAGGGTCGGTACGAGCAGTACTTC. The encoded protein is CASSVEREGRYEQYF.

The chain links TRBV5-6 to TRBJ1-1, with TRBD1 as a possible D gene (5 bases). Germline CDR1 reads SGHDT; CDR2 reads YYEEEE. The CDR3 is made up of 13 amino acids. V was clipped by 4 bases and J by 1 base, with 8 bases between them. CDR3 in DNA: TGTGCCAGCAGCCAAACAGGGAACACTGAAGCTTTCTTT. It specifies CASSQTGNTEAFF. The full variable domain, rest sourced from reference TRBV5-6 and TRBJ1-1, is DAGVTQSPTHLIKTRGQQVTLRCSPKSGHDTVSWYQQALGQGPQFIFQYYEEEERQRGNFPDRFSGHQFPNYSSELNVNALLLGDSALYLCASSQTGNTEAFFGQGTRLTVV.

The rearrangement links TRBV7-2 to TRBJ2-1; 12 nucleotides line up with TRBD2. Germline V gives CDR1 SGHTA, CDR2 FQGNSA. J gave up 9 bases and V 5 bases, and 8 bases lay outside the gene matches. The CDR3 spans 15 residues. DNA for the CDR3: TGTGCCAGCAGCCTAACGACTAGCGGGAGTCGTGAGCAGTTCTTC. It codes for CASSLTTSGSREQFF.

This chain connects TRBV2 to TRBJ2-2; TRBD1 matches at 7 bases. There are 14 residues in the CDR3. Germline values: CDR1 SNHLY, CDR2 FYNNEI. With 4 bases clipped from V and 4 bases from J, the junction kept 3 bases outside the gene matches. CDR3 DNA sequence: TGTGCCAGCAGTGCCGACAGGGCCACCGGGGAGCTGTTTTTT. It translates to CASSADRATGELFF.

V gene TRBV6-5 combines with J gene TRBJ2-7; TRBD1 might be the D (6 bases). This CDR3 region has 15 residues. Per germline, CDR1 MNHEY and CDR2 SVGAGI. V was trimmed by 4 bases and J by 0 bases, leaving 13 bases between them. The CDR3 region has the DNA TGTGCCAGCAGTTCCAAGCCGGGACACTCCTACGAGCAGTACTTC. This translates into CASSSKPGHSYEQYF.